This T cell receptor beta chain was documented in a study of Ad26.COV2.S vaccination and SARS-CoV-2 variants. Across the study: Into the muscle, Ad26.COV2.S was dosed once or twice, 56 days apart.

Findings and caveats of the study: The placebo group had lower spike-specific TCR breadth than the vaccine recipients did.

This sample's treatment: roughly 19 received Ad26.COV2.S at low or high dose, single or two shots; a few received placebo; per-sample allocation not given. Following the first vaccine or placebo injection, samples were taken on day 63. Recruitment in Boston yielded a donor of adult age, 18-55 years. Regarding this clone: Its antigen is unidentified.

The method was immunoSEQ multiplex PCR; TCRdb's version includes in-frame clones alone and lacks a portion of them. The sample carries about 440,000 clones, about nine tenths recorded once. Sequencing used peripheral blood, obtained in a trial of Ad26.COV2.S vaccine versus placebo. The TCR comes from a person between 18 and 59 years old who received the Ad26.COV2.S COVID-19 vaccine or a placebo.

CDR3 residues: CASSVYSGYEQYF. CDR3 sequence (DNA): TGTGCCAGCAGCGTTTATAGCGGGTACGAGCAGTACTTC. The chain is built from TRBV7-9 and TRBJ2-7; TRBD2 agrees at 7 bases. V lost 5 bases and J lost 4; bases outside the gene matches: 5. Germline values: CDR1 SEHNR, CDR2 FQNEAQ (reference sequence). CDR3 length: 13 residues.